Listed below are T cell receptor beta chains from one sample, sequenced in a study of T-cell reconstitution after alpha-beta-depleted transplantation in children. MiXCR was run by TCRdb on the PCR reads, yielding one entry per CDR3 protein. This table has around 700,000 distinct CDR3 sequences, around 12% appearing once. The input for sequencing was PBMCs, taken before TCRalphabeta/CD19-depleted stem cell transplant. These receptor sequences come from a girl aged 2-10 years with congenital amegakaryocytic thrombocytopenia, due to receive a stem cell transplant. The CDR3 runs from the conserved cysteine through the conserved F or W. Fields, in order: V gene, J gene, clone size, D gene, CDR3 protein, CDR3 DNA. The D gene is left open where the match is weak. Clone size is stated in some rows and not others, as once, few, many or a class when expanded.

TRBV12-3/TRBV12-4	TRBJ2-7	few	-	CASSLFSSTVEQYF	TGTGCCAGCAGTTTATTCTCTTCTACCGTCGAGCAGTACTTC
TRBV28	TRBJ2-3	many	TRBD1	CASSLAGTGSPDTQYF	TGTGCCAGCAGTTTGGCCGGGACAGGGTCCCCAGATACGCAGTATTTT
TRBV18	TRBJ2-1	-	TRBD1	CASSDRDSYNEQFF	TGTGCCAGCTCTGACAGGGACTCCTACAATGAGCAGTTCTTC
TRBV5-1	TRBJ2-7	few	TRBD2	CASSDTTSGGSSYEQYF	TGCGCCAGCAGCGACACGACTAGCGGGGGGAGCTCCTACGAGCAGTACTTC
TRBV29-1	TRBJ2-3	many	-	CSAAPGVTDTQYF	TGCAGCGCCGCTCCCGGGGTAACAGATACGCAGTATTTT
TRBV7-9	TRBJ2-1	many	-	CASSLASGYTSYNEQFF	TGTGCCAGCAGCTTAGCGTCGGGGTACACCTCCTACAATGAGCAGTTCTTC
TRBV18	TRBJ1-2	few	-	CASSPERVTGAYGYTF	TGTGCCAGCTCACCCGAACGGGTGACAGGTGCCTATGGCTACACCTTC
TRBV10-3	TRBJ1-1	-	-	CATTGAGADTEAFF	TGTGCCACTACGGGCGCAGGGGCGGACACTGAAGCTTTCTTT
TRBV2	TRBJ2-4	-	TRBD2	CASSEQRGADIQYF	TGTGCCAGCAGTGAGCAGCGGGGGGCCGACATTCAGTACTTC
TRBV5-5	TRBJ2-2	few	-	CASSPRTHRTNTGELFF	TGTGCCAGCAGCCCACGGACCCACAGAACAAACACCGGGGAGCTGTTTTTT
TRBV27	TRBJ1-4	few	TRBD1	CASSSYRGEGEKLFF	TGTGCCAGCAGTTCCTACAGGGGAGAAGGAGAAAAACTGTTTTTT
TRBV12-3/TRBV12-4	TRBJ2-7	-	TRBD1	CASQIQGVGEQYF	TGTGCCAGCCAAATACAGGGGGTGGGCGAGCAGTACTTC
TRBV5-1	TRBJ1-3	many	-	CASSLGQAGNTIYF	TGCGCCAGCAGCTTGGGACAGGCTGGAAACACCATATATTTT
TRBV7-9	TRBJ1-4	-	-	CASSLYRGDTEKLFF	TGTGCCAGCAGCTTATACCGGGGGGACACCGAAAAACTGTTTTTT
TRBV5-5	TRBJ2-1	few	-	CASSFSFPYLANEQFF	TGTGCCAGCAGCTTTTCTTTTCCGTACCTGGCTAATGAGCAGTTCTTC
TRBV10-2	TRBJ2-1	-	TRBD2	CASSFRAAGTSGWNEQFF	TGCGCCAGCAGTTTCAGGGCCGCCGGGACTAGCGGGTGGAATGAGCAGTTCTTC
TRBV4-1	TRBJ2-5	few	TRBD2	CASSQVGLAGKETQYF	TGCGCCAGCAGCCAAGTGGGACTAGCGGGGAAAGAGACCCAGTACTTC
TRBV12-3/TRBV12-4	TRBJ2-7	many	-	CASSSPLFGEQYF	TGTGCCAGCAGTTCCCCACTCTTCGGCGAGCAGTACTTC